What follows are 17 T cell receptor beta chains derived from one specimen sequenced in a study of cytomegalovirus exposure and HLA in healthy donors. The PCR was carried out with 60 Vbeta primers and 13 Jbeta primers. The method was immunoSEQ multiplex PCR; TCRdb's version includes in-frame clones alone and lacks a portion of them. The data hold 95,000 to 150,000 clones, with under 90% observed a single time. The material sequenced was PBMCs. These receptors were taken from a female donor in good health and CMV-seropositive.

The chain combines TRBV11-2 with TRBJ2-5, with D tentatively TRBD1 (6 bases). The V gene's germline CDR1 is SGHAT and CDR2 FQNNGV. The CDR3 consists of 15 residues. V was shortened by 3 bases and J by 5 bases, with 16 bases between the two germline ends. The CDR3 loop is CASSLTQGKKETQYF. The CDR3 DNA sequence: TGTGCCAGCAGCTTGACACAGGGTAAGAAGGAGACCCAGTACTTC.

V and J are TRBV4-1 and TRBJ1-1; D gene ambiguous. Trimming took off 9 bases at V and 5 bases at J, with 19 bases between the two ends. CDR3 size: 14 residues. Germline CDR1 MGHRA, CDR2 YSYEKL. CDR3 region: CASTTYGGETEAFF. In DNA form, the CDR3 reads TGCGCCAGTACAACCTACGGCGGGGAGACTGAAGCTTTCTTT.

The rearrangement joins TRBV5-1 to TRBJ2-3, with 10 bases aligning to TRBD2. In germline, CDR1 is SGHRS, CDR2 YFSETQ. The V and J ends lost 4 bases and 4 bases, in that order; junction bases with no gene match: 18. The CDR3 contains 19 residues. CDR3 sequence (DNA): TGCGCCAGCAGCCTACCTGGCGCTAGCGGGGGCTCCCGGGCAGATACGCAGTATTTT. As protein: CASSLPGASGGSRADTQYF.

CDR3 nucleotides: TGTGCCAGCAGTTACAGGGACAGGGGATACGAGCAGTACTTC. Translation: CASSYRDRGYEQYF. The rearrangement links TRBV6-6 to TRBJ2-7, with 10 bases lining up with TRBD1. CDR1 and CDR2 from the germline V gene are MNHNY and SVGAGI (reference sequence). This CDR3 contains 14 residues. V dropped 2 bases and J dropped 4; count of bases not matched to a gene: 2.

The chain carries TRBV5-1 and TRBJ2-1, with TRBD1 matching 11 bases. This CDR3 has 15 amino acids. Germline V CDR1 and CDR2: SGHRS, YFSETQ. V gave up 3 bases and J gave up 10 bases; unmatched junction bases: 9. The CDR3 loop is CASSSLDRGLQEQFF. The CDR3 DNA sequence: TGCGCCAGCAGCTCCTTGGACAGGGGGCTCCAAGAGCAGTTCTTC.

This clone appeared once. The CDR3 DNA reads TGTGCCAGCTCACGACAGGGTCAACCCTACGAGCAGTACTTC. Translation gives CASSRQGQPYEQYF. V is TRBV18 and J is TRBJ2-7; 7 nucleotides agree with TRBD1. V shed 4 bases, J shed 2 bases, and the junction held 5 bases outside the gene matches. Germline V gene lookup returns CDR1 KGHSH and CDR2 LQKENI. The CDR3 length is 14 residues.

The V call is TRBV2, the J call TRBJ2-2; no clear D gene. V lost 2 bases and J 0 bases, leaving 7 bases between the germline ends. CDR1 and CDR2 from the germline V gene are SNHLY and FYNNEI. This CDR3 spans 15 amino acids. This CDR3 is CASSERRSNTGELFF. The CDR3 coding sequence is TGTGCCAGCAGTGAACGTCGGTCGAACACCGGGGAGCTGTTTTTT. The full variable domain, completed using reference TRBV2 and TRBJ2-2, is EPEVTQTPSHQVTQMGQEVILRCVPISNHLYFYWYRQILGQKVEFLVSFYNNEISEKSEIFDDQFSVERPDGSNFTLKIRSTKLEDSAMYFCASSERRSNTGELFFGEGSRLTVL.

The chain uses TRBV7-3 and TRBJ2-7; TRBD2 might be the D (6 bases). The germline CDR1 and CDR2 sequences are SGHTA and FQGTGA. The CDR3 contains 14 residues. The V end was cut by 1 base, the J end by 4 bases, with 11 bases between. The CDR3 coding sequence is TGTGCCAGCAGCTTAAGTAGCGGACTTTACGAGCAGTACTTC. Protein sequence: CASSLSSGLYEQYF.

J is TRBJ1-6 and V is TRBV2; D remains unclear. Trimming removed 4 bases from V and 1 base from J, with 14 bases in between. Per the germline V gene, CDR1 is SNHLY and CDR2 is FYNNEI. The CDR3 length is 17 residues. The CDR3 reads CASSGEGASSYNSPLHF. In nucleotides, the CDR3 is TGTGCCAGCAGTGGGGAGGGTGCAAGTTCCTATAATTCACCCCTCCACTTT.

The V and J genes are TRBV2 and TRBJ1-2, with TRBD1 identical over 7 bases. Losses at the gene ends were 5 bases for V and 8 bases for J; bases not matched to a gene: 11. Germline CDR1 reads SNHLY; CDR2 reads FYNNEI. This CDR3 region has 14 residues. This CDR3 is CASSRDREIRGYTF. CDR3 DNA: TGTGCCAGCAGTAGAGACAGGGAGATAAGGGGCTACACCTTC.

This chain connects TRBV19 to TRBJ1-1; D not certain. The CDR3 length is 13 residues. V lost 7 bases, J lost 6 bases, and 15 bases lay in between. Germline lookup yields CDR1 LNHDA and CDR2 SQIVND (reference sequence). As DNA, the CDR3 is TGTGCCAGTATCCGGCGGGAACGCGCTGAAGCTTTCTTT. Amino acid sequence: CASIRRERAEAFF.

CDR3 nucleotide sequence: TGTGCCTGGAGTTTTCCCCCCCAGGACTATGGCTACACCTTC. Its protein is CAWSFPPQDYGYTF. J is TRBJ1-2 and V is TRBV30; D gene ambiguous. The germline V and J ends were trimmed by 2 bases and 3 bases, with 13 bases remaining between them. Germline CDR1 reads GTSNPN; CDR2 reads SVGIG (reference sequence). This CDR3 region has 14 residues.

The CDR3 DNA sequence: TGTGCCAGCAGTGAAGCGAGGGCGGGAACTGAAGCTTTCTTT. It translates to CASSEARAGTEAFF. This chain connects TRBV2 to TRBJ1-1, with D unresolved. V shed 0 bases and J shed 5 bases, with 10 bases lying between them. The CDR3 totals 14 residues. CDR1 is SNHLY and CDR2 is FYNNEI in the germline V gene.

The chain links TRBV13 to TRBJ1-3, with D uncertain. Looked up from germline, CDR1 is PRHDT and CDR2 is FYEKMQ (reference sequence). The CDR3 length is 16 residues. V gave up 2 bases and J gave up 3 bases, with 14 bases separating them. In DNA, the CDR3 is TGTGCCAGCAGCTTACGATCCCCGGGAGGTGGAAACACCATATATTTT. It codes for CASSLRSPGGGNTIYF.

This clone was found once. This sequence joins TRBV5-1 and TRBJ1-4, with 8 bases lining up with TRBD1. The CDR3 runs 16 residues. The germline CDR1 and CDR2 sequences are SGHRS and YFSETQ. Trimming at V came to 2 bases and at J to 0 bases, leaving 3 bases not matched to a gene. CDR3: CASSLTGGSTNEKLFF. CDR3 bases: TGCGCCAGCAGCTTAACAGGGGGATCAACTAATGAAAAACTGTTTTTT.

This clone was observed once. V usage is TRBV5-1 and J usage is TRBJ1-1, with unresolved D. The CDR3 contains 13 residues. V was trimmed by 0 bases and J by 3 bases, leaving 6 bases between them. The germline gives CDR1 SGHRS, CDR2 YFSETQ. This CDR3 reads CASSLVTDTEAFF. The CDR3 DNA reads TGCGCCAGCAGCTTGGTAACAGACACTGAAGCTTTCTTT.

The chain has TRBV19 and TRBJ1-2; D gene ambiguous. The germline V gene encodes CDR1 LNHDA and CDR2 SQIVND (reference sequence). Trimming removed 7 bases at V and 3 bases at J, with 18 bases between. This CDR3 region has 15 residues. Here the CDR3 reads CASIGPPPEDYGYTF. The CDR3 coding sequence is TGTGCCAGTATAGGTCCGCCCCCAGAGGACTATGGCTACACCTTC.